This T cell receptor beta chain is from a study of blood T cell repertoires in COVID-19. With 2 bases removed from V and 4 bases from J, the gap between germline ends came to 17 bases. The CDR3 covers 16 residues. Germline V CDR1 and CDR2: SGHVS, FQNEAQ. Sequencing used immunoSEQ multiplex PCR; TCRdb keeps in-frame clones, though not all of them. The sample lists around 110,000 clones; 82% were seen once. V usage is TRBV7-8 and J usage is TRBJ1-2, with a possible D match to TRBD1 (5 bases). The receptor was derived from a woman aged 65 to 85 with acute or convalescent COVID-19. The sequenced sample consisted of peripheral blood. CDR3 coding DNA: TGTGCCAGCAGCTTAATTGGTAGGGGTAGTAGCTATGGCTACACCTTC. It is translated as CASSLIGRGSSYGYTF.